The 7 T cell receptor beta chains in this list originate from one sample, sequenced in a study of CD4+ T cells in melanoma (dated by TCRdb to between 2020 and 2023). Preparation of the library involved the immunoSEQ multiplex PCR assay. Not all clones reach the TCRdb copy of this immuneACCESS table, which keeps in-frame sequences only. Checked studies attribute under half of the gap to unresolved V genes and leave the rest unexplained. The sample contains more than 12,000 clones, roughly three fifths of them found a single time. The biggest ten clones account for about 14% of the sample. The sample taken for sequencing was cells from a culture (not recorded whether cultured in vitro). These TCRs come from a human donor with melanoma.

By proportion, this clone is medium-sized. V is TRBV19 and J is TRBJ1-2, with D unresolved. Germline V gives CDR1 LNHDA, CDR2 SQIVND (reference sequence). The CDR3 is 13 amino acids. V lost 6 bases, J lost 4 bases, and 12 bases lay in between. The CDR3 nucleotides read TGTGCCAGTAGCCCCGATTACAGCTATGGCTACACCTTC. Translation: CASSPDYSYGYTF.

The chain combines TRBV5-6 with TRBJ2-2; the match to TRBD2 covers 7 bases. J was trimmed by 0 bases and V by 1 base; bases with no gene match: 6. The V gene's germline CDR1 is SGHDT and CDR2 YYEEEE. This CDR3 region has 17 residues. CDR3 nucleotide sequence: TGTGCCAGCAGCTTGAGGTCTAGCGGCGCGAACACCGGGGAGCTGTTTTTT. Protein sequence: CASSLRSSGANTGELFF.

In DNA form, the CDR3 reads TGTGCCAGCAGTGAATTGGGGGGCCGGGAGACCCAGTACTTC. Translation: CASSELGGRETQYF. The chain carries TRBV25-1 and TRBJ2-5; D may match TRBD1 or TRBD2 (6 bases each). The germline V gene encodes CDR1 MGHDK and CDR2 SYGVNS. The V end was cut by 1 base, the J end by 5 bases, with 11 bases between. The CDR3 has 14 amino acids.

CDR3 nucleotide sequence: TGTGCCAGCAGCTCCTTCAAGGGGCCGGCAGATACGCAGTATTTT. This translates into CASSSFKGPADTQYF. V usage is TRBV11-2 and J usage is TRBJ2-3, with D maybe TRBD1 (5 bases). V gave up 4 bases and J gave up 4 bases, with 15 bases separating them. The CDR3 is 15 residues long. Germline V lookup: CDR1 SGHAT, CDR2 FQNNGV.

The chain carries TRBV30 and TRBJ1-2; 11 bases fit TRBD1. Germline V gives CDR1 GTSNPN, CDR2 SVGIG (reference sequence). The CDR3 runs to 14 residues. V dropped 3 bases and J dropped 5; count of bases not matched to a gene: 5. CDR3 region: CAWSRDRGGYGYTF. DNA for the CDR3: TGTGCCTGGAGCCGGGACAGGGGGGGGTATGGCTACACCTTC.

The chain recombines TRBV5-6 with TRBJ2-6, with D perhaps matching TRBD1 (5 bases). This CDR3 is built from 19 residues. CDR1 is SGHDT and CDR2 is YYEEEE in the germline V gene. V was clipped by 1 base and J by 2 bases, with 19 bases between them. Written as DNA, the CDR3 is TGTGCCAGCAGCTTGCGGGCTCGCCCAAAAGGGGCTGGGGCCAACGTCCTGACTTTC. This gives the protein CASSLRARPKGAGANVLTF.

The chain employs TRBV14 and TRBJ2-3; 8 nucleotides agree with TRBD1. The V and J ends lost 1 base and 3 bases, in that order; junction bases with no gene match: 6. CDR3 size: 16 residues. CDR1 SGHDN and CDR2 FVKESK come from the germline V gene. CDR3 residues: CASSQGAGGFTDTQYF. CDR3 nucleotides: TGTGCCAGCAGCCAAGGGGCAGGGGGCTTTACAGATACGCAGTATTTT.